This T cell receptor beta chain was profiled in a study of regulatory T cells in long-lasting Graves disease. Study overall: Antithyroid drugs had been taken by newly diagnosed Graves' patients for under 3 months. Study results and caveats: It was in persistent disease that TRBV28, TRBJ1-2 and TRBJ2-5 were favored.

Arm-PCR with iRepertoire HTBI primers amplified the CDR3 regions for these TCR beta libraries. MiXCR, applied by TCRdb to the multiplex PCR reads, yields one record per CDR3 protein. The table lists hundreds of thousands of distinct CDR3 sequences, around 15% of them singletons. Many counts were recorded for this clonotype. Its antigen is still unknown. The ends were cut back, 0 bases at V and 10 bases at J, with 17 bases in the middle. Per the germline V gene, CDR1 is SGHRS and CDR2 is YFSETQ. The CDR3 sequence is 15 residues long. The time point was: newly diagnosed GD, antithyroid drugs for less than 3 months. Preparation of the TCR library used RNA extracted from PBMCs. These data also featured in a second study, about T cells in Graves' hyperthyroidism and ophthalmopathy. That work contributes: Each diagnosis was grounded in clinical symptoms, serum thyroxine and TRAb, thyroid ultrasound, and orbital computed tomography.

The starting material was peripheral blood mononuclear cells (PBMCs), obtained at new diagnosis, from a patient treated with antithyroid drugs. This TCR came from a woman in her 30s with Graves disease. This chain joins TRBV5-1 and TRBJ2-1; tentatively, D is TRBD2 (6 bases). The DNA for the CDR3 is TGCGCCAGCAGCTTGGGACTAGTTACTGTACGAGAGCAGTTCTTC. As protein: CASSLGLVTVREQFF. The full variable domain, its missing parts supplied by reference TRBV5-1 and TRBJ2-1, is KAGVTQTPRYLIKTRGQQVTLSCSPISGHRSVSWYQQTPGQGLQFLFEYFSETQRNKGNFPGRFSGRQFSNSRSEMNVSTLELGDSALYLCASSLGLVTVREQFFGPGTRLTVL.